These 28 T cell receptor beta chains came from one sample sequenced in a study of beta chain features in type 1 diabetes. Study outcomes and limitations: Type 1 diabetes patients had TCRB CDR3s that were shorter (moderately but significantly so) in all four CD4+ subsets.

No cognate antigen is known for these TCRs. Expressed TCRB transcripts got sequenced, as all isolated RNA was reverse transcribed. Libraries were prepared by immunoSEQ multiplex PCR; TCRdb keeps only in-frame clonotypes and omits some of them. The sample has about 300,000 clones, approximately 15% seen once. Specimen: naive CD4+ T cells from blood. Source of these receptors: a woman aged 18-29 years with type 1 diabetes.

This clone was seen a handful of times. The rearrangement links TRBV7-9 to TRBJ2-7; D gene unclear. Germline V CDR1 and CDR2: SEHNR, FQNEAQ (reference sequence). Trimming left V 2 bases short and J 5 bases short, with 7 bases between. This CDR3 spans 12 amino acids. The CDR3 bases are TGTGCCAGCAGCTTAACTTTCCACGAGCAGTACTTC. Translating gives CASSLTFHEQYF.

The chain has TRBV27 and TRBJ2-7; 8 bases line up with TRBD1. The CDR3 runs 14 residues. Germline CDR1 and CDR2: MNHEY and SMNVEV (reference sequence). The ends lost 2 bases at V and 6 bases at J; junction bases unmatched: 6. CDR3 amino acids: CASSLGGRGLEQYF. CDR3 nucleotide sequence: TGTGCCAGCAGTTTAGGAGGCAGGGGGCTCGAGCAGTACTTC.

The V gene is TRBV9, the J gene TRBJ2-1; D gene ambiguous. Germline V gene data show CDR1 as SGDLS and CDR2 as YYNGEE. V shed 0 bases and J shed 8 bases, with 9 bases lying between them. CDR3 length: 13 residues. CDR3 nucleotides: TGTGCCAGCAGCGTAGGGGCCTTCCATGAGCAGTTCTTC. Translated: CASSVGAFHEQFF.

A few counts support this clone. Other DNA sequences in this specimen translate into the identical CDR3. In DNA, the CDR3 is TGCGCCAGCAGCTTGGGACAACAAGAGACCCAGTACTTC. Encoded protein: CASSLGQQETQYF. The chain joins TRBV5-1 to TRBJ2-5, with unresolved D. V lost 0 bases and J lost 2, with 5 bases in between. Germline V gene lookup returns CDR1 SGHRS and CDR2 YFSETQ. The CDR3 runs 13 residues.

This sequence joins TRBV18 and TRBJ1-1, with a weak D call TRBD1 (6 bases). Trimming left V 3 bases short and J 2 bases short, with 13 bases between. This CDR3 contains 15 residues. The germline gives CDR1 KGHSH, CDR2 LQKENI. The CDR3 nucleotides are TGTGCCAGCTCACCCCAGGACAGAGGAAACACTGAAGCTTTCTTT. Translating gives CASSPQDRGNTEAFF.

This chain uses TRBV11-2 with TRBJ2-7; TRBD2 matches 7 bases. Germline CDR1 SGHAT, CDR2 FQNNGV. This CDR3 has 12 residues. Trimming cost V 5 bases and J 4 bases; bases outside gene matches: 2. The DNA for the CDR3 is TGTGCCAGCAGCCCCGGGGGGTACGAGCAGTACTTC. It translates to CASSPGGYEQYF.

V usage is TRBV30 and J usage is TRBJ2-3; D not certain. The CDR3 totals 13 residues. Germline V gives CDR1 GTSNPN, CDR2 SVGIG (reference sequence). The V end lost 0 bases, the J end lost 2 bases, and 6 bases lay between the germline ends. CDR3: CAWSVLLTDTQYF. The CDR3 DNA sequence: TGTGCCTGGAGTGTACTACTCACAGATACGCAGTATTTT.

The CDR3 loop is CASMLGARGPYEQYF. In DNA, the CDR3 is TGTGCCAGCATGCTTGGGGCCAGGGGGCCTTACGAGCAGTACTTC. J is TRBJ2-7 and V is TRBV5-4; 8 nucleotides line up with TRBD1. The trim removed 6 bases at V and 4 bases at J, leaving 12 bases unmatched. Germline CDR1 is SGHNT and CDR2 is YYREEE (reference sequence). The CDR3 sequence is 15 residues long. Based on the CDR3 plus reference TRBV5-4 and TRBJ2-7, the full variable domain is ETGVTQSPTHLIKTRGQQVTLRCSSQSGHNTVSWYQQALGQGPQFIFQYYREEENGRGNFPPRFSGLQFPNYSSELNVNALELDDSALYLCASMLGARGPYEQYFGPGTRLTVT.

The rearrangement joins TRBV4-3 to TRBJ2-5, with unresolved D. The germline V and J ends were trimmed by 0 bases and 5 bases, with 13 bases remaining between them. This CDR3 is 15 amino acids long. The germline V gene has CDR1 LGHNA and CDR2 YSLEER. This chain's CDR3 is CASSQEVRNGETQYF. The DNA of the CDR3 is TGCGCCAGCAGCCAAGAGGTCCGAAACGGGGAGACCCAGTACTTC.

This clone was counted only a few times. The CDR3 here is CASSVALGLAGGDEQFF. The CDR3 DNA is TGTGCCAGCAGCGTAGCTCTTGGACTAGCGGGAGGTGATGAGCAGTTCTTC. The V gene is TRBV9, the J gene TRBJ2-1, with TRBD2 matching 14 bases. V lost 0 bases to trimming and J lost 8 bases; unmatched junction nucleotides: 7. Germline loops: CDR1 SGDLS, CDR2 YYNGEE. The CDR3 loop spans 17 amino acids. The whole variable domain, remainder taken from reference TRBV9 and TRBJ2-1, is DSGVTQTPKHLITATGQRVTLRCSPRSGDLSVYWYQQSLDQGLQFLIQYYNGEERAKGNILERFSAQQFPDLHSELNLSSLELGDSALYFCASSVALGLAGGDEQFFGPGTRLTVL.

V and J are TRBV5-1 and TRBJ1-2; 7 bases map to TRBD1. The CDR3 has 15 residues. CDR1 and CDR2 from the germline V gene are SGHRS and YFSETQ. Trimming cost V 9 bases and J 8 bases; bases outside gene matches: 19. In nucleotides, the CDR3 is TGCGCCACCACAAGGGGGCCCGACTGGGGAAGAGGCTACACCTTC. Encoded protein: CATTRGPDWGRGYTF.

This clone occurred a few times. The chain is built from TRBV5-1 and TRBJ2-7; possibly TRBD2 for D (6 bases). This CDR3 spans 15 amino acids. Trimming stripped 4 bases from V and 7 bases from J, with 21 bases between. Per the germline V gene, CDR1 is SGHRS and CDR2 is YFSETQ. Here the CDR3 DNA reads TGCGCCAGCAGCCCCACGGGACTCCCCCCTGGGGAGCAGTACTTC. The encoded protein is CASSPTGLPPGEQYF.

In this sample, this clone turned up a few times. The chain employs TRBV19 and TRBJ1-2; D gene unclear. Trimming shortened V by 3 bases and J by 3 bases, and 8 bases separated the two germline ends. The CDR3 totals 13 residues. From germline, CDR1 is LNHDA and CDR2 SQIVND (reference sequence). This chain's CDR3 is CASSIETHYGYTF. CDR3 bases: TGTGCCAGTAGTATCGAGACTCACTATGGCTACACCTTC.

DNA for the CDR3: TGCGCCAGCAGCTTCGTGGGTCCTCAGGGCGGGGAGCTGTTTTTT. Amino acids: CASSFVGPQGGELFF. The chain links TRBV5-1 to TRBJ2-2, with a possible D match to TRBD1 (5 bases). Germline lookup yields CDR1 SGHRS and CDR2 YFSETQ. There are 15 residues in the CDR3. Trimming left V 2 bases short and J 7 bases short, with 15 bases between.

The J gene is TRBJ2-1, the V gene TRBV19; the D is unclear. Trimming removed 6 bases from V and 5 bases from J, with 11 bases in between. The CDR3 extends over 13 amino acids. The germline gives CDR1 LNHDA, CDR2 SQIVND (reference sequence). The CDR3 DNA reads as TGTGCCAGTAGGCCCCCAGCGAACAATGAGCAGTTCTTC. Translation gives CASRPPANNEQFF.

This clone was observed a few times. The chain combines TRBV11-2 with TRBJ2-3, with TRBD2 matching over 10 bases. With 3 bases clipped from V and 3 bases from J, the junction kept 0 bases outside the gene matches. CDR3 length: 14 amino acids. Germline V gene data show CDR1 as SGHAT and CDR2 as FQNNGV. CDR3 sequence (DNA): TGTGCCAGCAGCTTGACTAGCGGGACAGATACGCAGTATTTT. Its protein is CASSLTSGTDTQYF.

This clone came up a few times. The J gene is TRBJ2-5, the V gene TRBV7-9; 8 bases are shared with TRBD1. The CDR3 sequence is 15 residues long. With 5 bases clipped from V and 4 bases from J, the junction kept 9 bases outside the gene matches. CDR1 is SEHNR, CDR2 FQNEAQ, per germline (reference sequence). CDR3 bases: TGTGCCAGCAGCCTCACGGACAGGGCGGGAGAGACCCAGTACTTC. As protein: CASSLTDRAGETQYF.

This clone came up a few times. The same CDR3 also results from other DNA sequences found in this sample. This sequence joins TRBV5-1 and TRBJ2-5; D remains ambiguous. The V gene lost 0 bases and the J gene lost 1 base, with 7 bases spanning the gap. Germline values: CDR1 SGHRS, CDR2 YFSETQ. The CDR3 has 14 residues. DNA of the CDR3: TGCGCCAGCAGCTTGGGACTCGGCCAAGAGACCCAGTACTTC. It is translated as CASSLGLGQETQYF. The complete variable domain, with remaining parts taken from reference TRBV5-1 and TRBJ2-5, reads KAGVTQTPRYLIKTRGQQVTLSCSPISGHRSVSWYQQTPGQGLQFLFEYFSETQRNKGNFPGRFSGRQFSNSRSEMNVSTLELGDSALYLCASSLGLGQETQYFGPGTRLLVL.

The chain employs TRBV29-1 and TRBJ2-3; a weak D match, TRBD1 (5 bases). The germline V gene encodes CDR1 SQVTM and CDR2 ANQGSEA. CDR3 length equals 14 residues. V lost 1 base to trimming and J lost 0 bases, with 8 bases between them. The CDR3 loop reads CSVEVGPSTDTQYF. CDR3 nucleotides: TGCAGCGTTGAAGTGGGGCCAAGCACAGATACGCAGTATTTT.

Concerning this clone: The identical CDR3 is also encoded by other nucleotide sequences in the sample. This sequence joins TRBV15 and TRBJ2-7, with D possibly being TRBD2 (5 bases). CDR1 LNHNV and CDR2 YYDKDF come from the germline V gene (reference sequence). V shed 0 bases and J shed 1 base, with 7 bases lying between them. The CDR3 covers 14 residues. This CDR3 reads CATSRDRGSYEQYF. Here the CDR3 DNA reads TGTGCCACCAGCAGAGATCGGGGTTCCTACGAGCAGTACTTC. Combining the CDR3 with reference TRBV15 and TRBJ2-7 gives the whole variable domain DAMVIQNPRYQVTQFGKPVTLSCSQTLNHNVMYWYQQKSSQAPKLLFHYYDKDFNNEADTPDNFQSRRPNTSFCFLDIRSPGLGDTAMYLCATSRDRGSYEQYFGPGTRLTVT.

Details on this clone: The same CDR3 is also encoded by other DNA sequences in this sample. This chain links TRBV20-1 with TRBJ2-1, with D perhaps TRBD2 (7 bases). V was cut by 3 bases and J by 9 bases, with 9 bases left in between. CDR1 is DFQATT, CDR2 SNEGSKA, per germline (reference sequence). The CDR3 runs to 11 residues. CDR3 bases: TGCAGTGCTAGGAGGGGGGGTGAGCAGTTCTTC. As protein: CSARRGGEQFF.

In this sample, this clone turned up a few times. This chain links TRBV19 with TRBJ2-1; the match to TRBD2 covers 10 bases. Per germline, CDR1 LNHDA and CDR2 SQIVND (reference sequence). With V trimmed by 7 bases and J by 5 bases, 5 bases remained unmatched. CDR3 length: 14 residues. The CDR3 protein is CASKREGWHNEQFF. The CDR3, as DNA: TGTGCCAGTAAGCGGGAGGGATGGCACAATGAGCAGTTCTTC.

The chain links TRBV14 to TRBJ1-1; D is uncertain. V was pared by 0 bases and J by 11 bases, with 10 bases between. CDR1 SGHDN and CDR2 FVKESK come from the germline V gene. The CDR3 spans 12 residues. CDR3 DNA: TGTGCCAGCAGCCAAGACGTGGTGAGGGCTTTCTTT. The encoded protein is CASSQDVVRAFF.

This clone was picked up a small number of times. The rearrangement uses TRBV7-9 and TRBJ1-2; maybe TRBD1 (5 bases). Germline CDR1 reads SEHNR; CDR2 reads FQNEAQ (reference sequence). This CDR3 is 13 amino acids long. The V end lost 3 bases, the J end lost 2 bases, and 7 bases lay between the germline ends. The DNA of the CDR3 is TGTGCCAGCAGCTTCCAGGGCAACTATGGCTACACCTTC. Residues: CASSFQGNYGYTF.

V gene TRBV5-1 combines with J gene TRBJ2-7; 12 nucleotides match TRBD1. CDR1 and CDR2 (germline): SGHRS, YFSETQ. V lost 3 bases, J lost 6 bases, and 4 bases stayed unmatched. The CDR3 runs 14 residues. Written as DNA, the CDR3 is TGCGCCAGCAGCTCCGGGACAGGGGGCGGCGAGCAGTACTTC. Its protein is CASSSGTGGGEQYF.

In its sample, this clone was seen a few times. This chain's CDR3 is CASTAGESSYNEQFF. In DNA form, the CDR3 reads TGTGCCAGCACCGCCGGGGAGAGCTCCTACAATGAGCAGTTCTTC. The chain has TRBV11-3 and TRBJ2-1; the D gene is possibly TRBD2 (5 bases). V was cut by 7 bases and J by 0 bases, with 13 bases left in between. The CDR3 length is 15 residues. In germline, CDR1 is SGHNT, CDR2 YENEEA.

The sample holds a few counts of this clone. The CDR3 bases are TGTGCCAGCAGCCACAGGGATCAGCCCCAGCATTTT. Its protein product is CASSHRDQPQHF. V is TRBV27 and J is TRBJ1-5; TRBD1 is a possible D gene (6 bases). Germline CDR1 MNHEY, CDR2 SMNVEV (reference sequence). The CDR3 is 12 amino acids. With 6 bases removed from V and 5 bases from J, the gap between germline ends came to 8 bases.

This clone was seen a few times. The chain recombines TRBV5-1 with TRBJ2-2; 13 positions agree with TRBD2. Germline V gene sequence: CDR1 SGHRS, CDR2 YFSETQ. V was clipped by 4 bases and J by 7 bases; unmatched bases: 13. The CDR3 spans 18 residues. CDR3 coding DNA: TGCGCCAGCAGCACCGGACTAGCGGGAGAGCTAGAGAACGGGGAGCTGTTTTTT. Residues: CASSTGLAGELENGELFF.